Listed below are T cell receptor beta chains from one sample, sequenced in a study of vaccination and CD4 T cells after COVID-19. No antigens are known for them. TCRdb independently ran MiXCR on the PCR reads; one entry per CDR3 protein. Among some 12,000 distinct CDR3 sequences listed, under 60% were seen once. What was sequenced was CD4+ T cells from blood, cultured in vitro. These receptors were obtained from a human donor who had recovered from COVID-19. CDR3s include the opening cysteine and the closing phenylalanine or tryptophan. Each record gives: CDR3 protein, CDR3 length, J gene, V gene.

cdr3_aa: CAARSAGNTIYF
cdr3_length: 12
j_call: TRBJ1-3
v_call: TRBV6-1

cdr3_aa: CASSRGDRLNSPLHF
cdr3_length: 15
j_call: TRBJ1-6
v_call: TRBV19

cdr3_aa: CASSLGQGFNQPQHF
cdr3_length: 15
j_call: TRBJ1-5
v_call: TRBV11-3

cdr3_aa: CASRGVQTGNTIYF
cdr3_length: 14
j_call: TRBJ1-3
v_call: TRBV2

cdr3_aa: CASSLERVTLLRGRYTF
cdr3_length: 17
j_call: TRBJ1-2
v_call: TRBV7-8

cdr3_aa: CASSSLQGTDHGYTF
cdr3_length: 15
j_call: TRBJ1-2
v_call: TRBV12-3/TRBV12-4

cdr3_aa: CASSDRLNTEAFF
cdr3_length: 13
j_call: TRBJ1-1
v_call: TRBV11-3

cdr3_aa: CASYRGNNSPLHF
cdr3_length: 13
j_call: TRBJ1-6
v_call: TRBV6-2/TRBV6-3

cdr3_aa: CASSETGMNTEAFF
cdr3_length: 14
j_call: TRBJ1-1
v_call: TRBV6-1

cdr3_aa: CASSYGVAGGQETQYF
cdr3_length: 16
j_call: TRBJ2-5
v_call: TRBV6-5

cdr3_aa: CSARSASGGEETQYF
cdr3_length: 15
j_call: TRBJ2-5
v_call: TRBV20-1

cdr3_aa: CSVPGRLRNTEAFF
cdr3_length: 14
j_call: TRBJ1-1
v_call: TRBV20-1

cdr3_aa: CATSGGLARTDTQYF
cdr3_length: 15
j_call: TRBJ2-3
v_call: TRBV15

cdr3_aa: CSASSANQPQHF
cdr3_length: 12
j_call: TRBJ1-5
v_call: TRBV20-1

cdr3_aa: CASSKTDTEAFF
cdr3_length: 12
j_call: TRBJ1-1
v_call: TRBV5-1

cdr3_aa: CASSLGTVGYQYF
cdr3_length: 13
j_call: TRBJ2-7
v_call: TRBV27

cdr3_aa: CASSESGTRNTGELFF
cdr3_length: 16
j_call: TRBJ2-2
v_call: TRBV6-4

cdr3_aa: CSARENAGEQYF
cdr3_length: 12
j_call: TRBJ2-7
v_call: TRBV20-1

cdr3_aa: CASSLDRDGYTF
cdr3_length: 12
j_call: TRBJ1-2
v_call: TRBV2

cdr3_aa: CASSIYSGVGETQYF
cdr3_length: 15
j_call: TRBJ2-5
v_call: TRBV19

cdr3_aa: CASRAARSPQGGELFF
cdr3_length: 16
j_call: TRBJ2-2
v_call: TRBV14

cdr3_aa: CSASGWGGTIYF
cdr3_length: 12
j_call: TRBJ1-3
v_call: TRBV20-1

cdr3_aa: CASSLGLAGGSFKNIQYF
cdr3_length: 18
j_call: TRBJ2-4
v_call: TRBV4-1

cdr3_aa: CSARDFGGRGTGELFF
cdr3_length: 16
j_call: TRBJ2-2
v_call: TRBV20-1

cdr3_aa: CASSPPARLSTDTQYF
cdr3_length: 16
j_call: TRBJ2-3
v_call: TRBV12-3/TRBV12-4

cdr3_aa: CASSSGQGNQETQYF
cdr3_length: 15
j_call: TRBJ2-5
v_call: TRBV11-3

cdr3_aa: CATLRDRGSNEQFF
cdr3_length: 14
j_call: TRBJ2-1
v_call: TRBV2

cdr3_aa: CASSPNTGFEQYF
cdr3_length: 13
j_call: TRBJ2-7
v_call: TRBV27

cdr3_aa: CASSKNGGPNAEAFF
cdr3_length: 15
j_call: TRBJ1-1
v_call: TRBV6-1

cdr3_aa: CASSSTGGYGYTF
cdr3_length: 13
j_call: TRBJ1-2
v_call: TRBV12-3/TRBV12-4

cdr3_aa: CASSLHRIAGGPETQYF
cdr3_length: 17
j_call: TRBJ2-5
v_call: TRBV7-9

cdr3_aa: CASTLTPSSGNTIYF
cdr3_length: 15
j_call: TRBJ1-3
v_call: TRBV3-1

cdr3_aa: CATKAGTNTGELFF
cdr3_length: 14
j_call: TRBJ2-2
v_call: TRBV15

cdr3_aa: CTSNPGLAQETQYF
cdr3_length: 14
j_call: TRBJ2-5
v_call: TRBV7-2

cdr3_aa: CASGLAGLNEQFF
cdr3_length: 13
j_call: TRBJ2-1
v_call: TRBV2

cdr3_aa: CASSSGTGGLRVNEKLFF
cdr3_length: 18
j_call: TRBJ1-4
v_call: TRBV12-3/TRBV12-4

cdr3_aa: CASSQGLAGPFQTQYF
cdr3_length: 16
j_call: TRBJ2-5
v_call: TRBV4-1

cdr3_aa: CATSRDLEGIQPQHF
cdr3_length: 15
j_call: TRBJ1-5
v_call: TRBV15

cdr3_aa: CASSLVGSSNEKLFF
cdr3_length: 15
j_call: TRBJ1-4
v_call: TRBV5-3

cdr3_aa: CASSSGTGTYSNQPQHF
cdr3_length: 17
j_call: TRBJ1-5
v_call: TRBV27

cdr3_aa: CASSYRGPTYNEQFF
cdr3_length: 15
j_call: TRBJ2-1
v_call: TRBV6-1

cdr3_aa: CASSLDRGGEQYF
cdr3_length: 13
j_call: TRBJ2-7
v_call: TRBV9

cdr3_aa: CASSLAGQGTFTEAFF
cdr3_length: 16
j_call: TRBJ1-1
v_call: TRBV7-9

cdr3_aa: CASSRGGGITSYQETQYF
cdr3_length: 18
j_call: TRBJ2-5
v_call: TRBV7-6

cdr3_aa: CASSPHRETQYF
cdr3_length: 12
j_call: TRBJ2-5
v_call: TRBV18

cdr3_aa: CSARSGGGNQPQHF
cdr3_length: 14
j_call: TRBJ1-5
v_call: TRBV20-1

cdr3_aa: CASREGYIGHTEAFF
cdr3_length: 15
j_call: TRBJ1-1
v_call: TRBV2

cdr3_aa: CASSLGHWGQGAGNTIYF
cdr3_length: 18
j_call: TRBJ1-3
v_call: TRBV7-9

cdr3_aa: CASSYGRDGNQPQHF
cdr3_length: 15
j_call: TRBJ1-5
v_call: TRBV6-5

cdr3_aa: CASSSLVAGGYF
cdr3_length: 12
j_call: TRBJ2-3
v_call: TRBV2

cdr3_aa: CASSQAVEQYF
cdr3_length: 11
j_call: TRBJ2-7
v_call: TRBV6-2/TRBV6-3

cdr3_aa: CASKAGGEVKNIQYF
cdr3_length: 15
j_call: TRBJ2-4
v_call: TRBV2

cdr3_aa: CASSPSGTVNTEAFF
cdr3_length: 15
j_call: TRBJ1-1
v_call: TRBV7-2